These 28 T cell receptor beta chains came from one sample sequenced in a study of blood T cell repertoires in COVID-19 (dated by TCRdb to about 2020). The protocol used for the library was the immunoSEQ multiplex PCR assay. The table comes from immuneACCESS by way of TCRdb, which keeps in-frame sequences with V and J called. Part of the clones is missing from these tables; in studies checked, under half for an unresolved V gene and the rest for unknown reasons. The sample table holds about 160,000 clones, of which about 93% were seen once. Clones ranked in the top ten supply around 4.6% of the sample. The sequenced material came from peripheral blood. These receptors were collected from a woman aged 50 to 60 with acute or convalescent COVID-19.

This clone appeared a single time. The chain uses TRBV19 and TRBJ1-1; no clear D gene. The ends were cut back, 7 bases at V and 1 base at J, with 10 bases in the middle. The CDR3 is 13 residues long. Per germline, CDR1 LNHDA and CDR2 SQIVND (reference sequence). The CDR3 sequence: CASIPQRNTEAFF. The DNA of the CDR3 is TGTGCCAGTATCCCACAGAGGAACACTGAAGCTTTCTTT.

This sequence joins TRBV25-1 and TRBJ2-2; D possibly corresponds to TRBD1 (7 bases). V lost 1 base and J lost 6, with 18 bases in between. Germline CDR1 is MGHDK and CDR2 is SYGVNS. The CDR3 loop spans 17 amino acids. The DNA for the CDR3 is TGTGCCAGCAGTGAATGGGCCCAGGGGGGTCGTGCCGGGGAGCTGTTTTTT. It yields the protein CASSEWAQGGRAGELFF.

The chain has TRBV7-8 and TRBJ1-2; 7 bases map to TRBD1. V lost 5 bases to trimming and J lost 8 bases; unmatched junction nucleotides: 17. The CDR3 has 16 amino acids. In germline, CDR1 is SGHVS, CDR2 FQNEAQ. The CDR3 loop is CASSRRTGSHGYGYTF. In DNA form, the CDR3 reads TGTGCCAGCAGCCGCCGGACAGGATCCCACGGCTACGGCTACACCTTC.

This rearrangement joins TRBV12-3 or TRBV12-4 to TRBJ1-1; possibly TRBD1 for D (6 bases). This CDR3 has 13 residues. The V gene lost 2 bases and the J gene lost 6 bases, with 10 bases spanning the gap. The chain's CDR3 is CASSLPAGAEAFF. In DNA, the CDR3 is TGTGCCAGCAGTTTACCCGCAGGGGCTGAAGCTTTCTTT.

The chain recombines TRBV10-3 with TRBJ1-5, with 7 bases aligning to TRBD1. CDR3 length equals 16 residues. The germline V gene encodes CDR1 ENHRY and CDR2 SYGVKD. The trim removed 0 bases at V and 4 bases at J, leaving 6 bases unmatched. CDR3 sequence (DNA): TGTGCCATCAGTGAGTCGACAGGGATCCTAAATCAGCCCCAGCATTTT. Residues: CAISESTGILNQPQHF.

This clone showed up just once. The chain is built from TRBV11-1 and TRBJ2-1; TRBD2 might be the D (6 bases). The V gene's germline CDR1 is SGHAT and CDR2 FQDESV (reference sequence). The germline V and J ends were trimmed by 1 base and 8 bases, with 12 bases remaining between them. The CDR3 contains 14 residues. CDR3 sequence reads: CASSLGLALDEQFF. In DNA form, the CDR3 reads TGTGCCAGCAGCTTAGGGCTAGCGTTAGATGAGCAGTTCTTC.

V gene TRBV7-8 combines with J gene TRBJ1-4; perhaps TRBD1 as D (5 bases). V shed 5 bases and J shed 7 bases, with 14 bases lying between them. Germline values: CDR1 SGHVS, CDR2 FQNEAQ. CDR3 length equals 14 residues. As DNA, the CDR3 is TGTGCCAGCAGCCGGGGGAGGTTCGGTGAAAAACTGTTTTTT. This gives the protein CASSRGRFGEKLFF.

V is TRBV30 and J is TRBJ1-5, with D tentatively TRBD1 (5 bases). CDR3 length: 13 amino acids. Germline CDR1 and CDR2: GTSNPN and SVGIG (reference sequence). The V end lost 1 base, the J end lost 7 bases, and 11 bases lay between the germline ends. The CDR3, as DNA: TGTGCCTGGAGTGACTCAGGGAAACAGCCCCAGCATTTT. It translates to CAWSDSGKQPQHF. Using reference TRBV30 and TRBJ1-5 for the parts outside the CDR3, the full variable domain is SQTIHQWPATLVQPVGSPLSLECTVEGTSNPNLYWYRQAAGRGLQLLFYSVGIGQISSEVPQNLSASRPQDRQFILSSKKLLLSDSGFYLCAWSDSGKQPQHFGDGTRLSIL.

V is TRBV5-1 and J is TRBJ2-7; TRBD2 aligns across 8 bases. The germline CDR1 and CDR2 sequences are SGHRS and YFSETQ. The CDR3 extends over 14 amino acids. The V gene end was trimmed by 4 bases and the J gene end by 5 bases; junction bases not matched to a gene: 8. CDR3 DNA: TGCGCCAGCAGCCCCACCGGGGGGGTCGACGAGCAGTACTTC. It is translated as CASSPTGGVDEQYF.

V is TRBV19 and J is TRBJ1-2, with 7 bases aligning to TRBD1. The germline CDR1 and CDR2 sequences are LNHDA and SQIVND (reference sequence). Germline trimming cut 9 bases from V and 5 bases from J; bases unmatched to any gene: 9. CDR3 length: 13 residues. In nucleotides, the CDR3 is TGTGCCAGCCTAGGGGGCTCAGGGTATGGCTACACCTTC. Protein sequence: CASLGGSGYGYTF.

This sequence joins TRBV28 and TRBJ1-1; D may be TRBD1 (5 bases). CDR3 length: 14 residues. V shed 3 bases and J shed 6 bases, with 14 bases lying between them. Looked up from germline, CDR1 is MDHEN and CDR2 is SYDVKM. The CDR3 region is CASSLGGQGPEAFF. CDR3 nucleotide sequence: TGTGCCAGCAGTTTGGGAGGGCAGGGACCTGAAGCTTTCTTT.

The V call is TRBV5-6, the J call TRBJ2-7; D is undetermined. CDR1 is SGHDT and CDR2 is YYEEEE in the germline V gene. The CDR3 sequence is 13 residues long. V was trimmed by 4 bases and J by 2 bases, leaving 10 bases between them. The CDR3 DNA is TGTGCCAGCAGCCGTCATTTAGCCTACGAGCAGTACTTC. Translation gives CASSRHLAYEQYF.

The chain is built from TRBV5-1 and TRBJ2-3; 7 bases line up with TRBD1. The length of the CDR3 is 15 residues. Trimming took 4 bases from V and 5 from J; bases not matched to a gene: 10. Per germline, CDR1 SGHRS and CDR2 YFSETQ. CDR3 bases: TGCGCCAGCAGCCAGAGACAGGGAAGGGGAGATACGCAGTATTTT. Its translation is CASSQRQGRGDTQYF.

V usage is TRBV30 and J usage is TRBJ2-7; 12 nucleotides agree with TRBD2. Trimming cost V 3 bases and J 3 bases; bases outside gene matches: 3. Germline CDR1 is GTSNPN and CDR2 is SVGIG (reference sequence). This CDR3 has 14 residues. The CDR3 DNA is TGTGCCTGGAGCTCGACTAGCGGGGGCTACGAGCAGTACTTC. Encoded protein: CAWSSTSGGYEQYF.

This rearrangement joins TRBV6-6 to TRBJ1-2; 8 bases line up with TRBD1. After removal of 6 bases from V and 4 bases from J, the junction contained 7 bases not matched to a gene. The germline gives CDR1 MNHNY, CDR2 SVGAGI (reference sequence). The CDR3 extends over 14 amino acids. The CDR3 is CASRPPGQVYGYTF. As DNA, the CDR3 is TGTGCCAGCAGACCTCCGGGACAGGTCTATGGCTACACCTTC.

This rearrangement joins TRBV10-3 to TRBJ1-2; 8 positions match TRBD1. V lost 10 bases to trimming and J lost 5 bases; unmatched junction nucleotides: 9. Germline V lookup: CDR1 ENHRY, CDR2 SYGVKD. The CDR3 totals 13 residues. The CDR3: CATSPQGDYGYTF. For the CDR3, the DNA is TGTGCCACTTCTCCACAGGGGGATTATGGCTACACCTTC.

There are a few counts of this clone. The J gene is TRBJ2-1, the V gene TRBV7-8; 7 nucleotides agree with TRBD1. The CDR3 runs to 16 residues. The V gene's germline CDR1 is SGHVS and CDR2 FQNEAQ. V shed 5 bases and J 1 base; nucleotides not matched to a gene: 8. The CDR3 here is CASSPRTGVSYNEQFF. CDR3 nucleotide sequence: TGTGCCAGCAGCCCCCGGACAGGTGTGTCCTACAATGAGCAGTTCTTC.

A single count supports this clone. CDR3 in amino acids: CASSYSDQLGGYGYTF. In nucleotides, the CDR3 is TGTGCCAGCAGTTACTCGGATCAACTCGGCGGCTATGGCTACACCTTC. The genes are TRBV6-5 and TRBJ1-2, with D unclear. From germline, CDR1 is MNHEY and CDR2 SVGAGI. CDR3 length: 16 residues. V was pared by 0 bases and J by 4 bases, with 15 bases between.

The DNA of the CDR3 is TGTGCCAGTAGTATCGGTCTCAGGGAGGGTCAGCCCCAGCATTTT. This sequence encodes CASSIGLREGQPQHF. V gene TRBV19 combines with J gene TRBJ1-5; tentatively, D is TRBD1 (5 bases). Trimming took off 3 bases at V and 6 bases at J, with 15 bases between the two ends. The CDR3 extends over 15 amino acids. Looked up from germline, CDR1 is LNHDA and CDR2 is SQIVND (reference sequence).

This clone has only one observation. V and J are TRBV5-4 and TRBJ2-5; TRBD2 matches 7 bases. CDR3 size: 17 residues. Germline V gene sequence: CDR1 SGHNT, CDR2 YYREEE (reference sequence). Germline trimming cut 1 base from V and 5 bases from J; bases unmatched to any gene: 14. Here the CDR3 reads CASSLLGAGDKQETQYF. Here the CDR3 DNA reads TGTGCCAGCAGCTTGTTAGGGGCGGGAGATAAGCAGGAGACCCAGTACTTC. The full variable domain, with the rest looked up from reference TRBV5-4 and TRBJ2-5, is ETGVTQSPTHLIKTRGQQVTLRCSSQSGHNTVSWYQQALGQGPQFIFQYYREEENGRGNFPPRFSGLQFPNYSSELNVNALELDDSALYLCASSLLGAGDKQETQYFGPGTRLLVL.

The V call is TRBV4-1, the J call TRBJ1-4; D gene uncertain. The CDR3 runs to 15 residues. CDR1 and CDR2 from the germline V gene are MGHRA and YSYEKL. V was shortened by 1 base and J by 7 bases, with 13 bases between the two germline ends. In nucleotides, the CDR3 is TGCGCCAGCAGCCAAGTCCTATCTGAGGGTGAAAAACTGTTTTTT. Translated, it gives CASSQVLSEGEKLFF.

This sequence joins TRBV18 and TRBJ1-2; 10 positions agree with TRBD1. V was pared by 4 bases and J by 4 bases, with 12 bases of the junction left unmatched. Germline V gene lookup returns CDR1 KGHSH and CDR2 LQKENI. The CDR3 totals 17 residues. CDR3 protein: CASSLPGTGVVSYGYTF. CDR3 sequence (DNA): TGTGCCAGCTCACTTCCCGGGACAGGGGTGGTGAGCTATGGCTACACCTTC.

The chain carries TRBV6-5 and TRBJ2-1; tentative D call: TRBD1 (7 bases). CDR1 MNHEY and CDR2 SVGAGI come from the germline V gene. CDR3 size: 15 residues. Trimming removed 4 bases from V and 3 bases from J, with 13 bases in between. CDR3 nucleotides: TGTGCCAGCAGTTCATCAGGGGGGTTCTACAATGAGCAGTTCTTC. Translation: CASSSSGGFYNEQFF.

The CDR3 DNA sequence: TGTGCCAGCAGCTCGGGACAGAATAATTCACCCCTCCACTTT. Translating it yields CASSSGQNNSPLHF. J is TRBJ1-6 and V is TRBV5-6; TRBD1 aligns across 7 bases. Per germline, CDR1 SGHDT and CDR2 YYEEEE. V shed 3 bases and J 5 bases; nucleotides not matched to a gene: 2. This CDR3 is built from 14 residues.

Of note for this clone: This same CDR3 is encoded by further DNA sequences in the sample. V and J are TRBV15 and TRBJ1-1; D remains ambiguous. This CDR3 has 13 residues. Germline V lookup: CDR1 LNHNV, CDR2 YYDKDF (reference sequence). The V end was cut by 1 base, the J end by 3 bases, with 6 bases between. CDR3 bases: TGTGCCACCAGCAGAGTGTCGGACACTGAAGCTTTCTTT. Protein product: CATSRVSDTEAFF.

This clone was detected only once. The chain is built from TRBV7-9 and TRBJ1-5; TRBD1 agrees at 8 bases. This CDR3 spans 17 amino acids. V dropped 0 bases and J dropped 1; count of bases not matched to a gene: 5. CDR1 and CDR2 (germline): SEHNR, FQNEAQ (reference sequence). CDR3 in DNA: TGTGCCAGCAGCTTAGCGGGGACAGGCCAGAGCAATCAGCCCCAGCATTTT. Residues: CASSLAGTGQSNQPQHF.

CDR3 DNA: TGTGCCAGCAGTTTATGGGGCAGTACCTACGAGCAGTACTTC. Protein: CASSLWGSTYEQYF. This sequence joins TRBV27 and TRBJ2-7; D perhaps matches TRBD1 (5 bases). The CDR3 runs 14 residues. V was shortened by 1 base and J by 2 bases, with 9 bases between the two germline ends. CDR1 and CDR2 from the germline V gene are MNHEY and SMNVEV (reference sequence).

This clone appeared once. The gene calls are TRBV4-1 and TRBJ1-4; 8 bases line up with TRBD1. CDR1 MGHRA and CDR2 YSYEKL come from the germline V gene. The CDR3 sequence is 16 residues long. The V gene end was trimmed by 3 bases and the J gene end by 1 base; junction bases not matched to a gene: 4. As DNA, the CDR3 is TGCGCCAGCAGCCATTATGACAGGGGAACTAATGAAAAACTGTTTTTT. Its translation is CASSHYDRGTNEKLFF.